This T cell receptor beta chain was sequenced in a study of blood T cell repertoires in COVID-19. Study-wide background: The United States, Italy and Spain supplied acute and convalescent COVID-19 samples.

Only in-frame clones appear in the TCRdb table, and some are missing; sequencing was by immunoSEQ multiplex PCR. The repertoire consists of 300,000 to 450,000 clones, with around 87% occurring once and the leading ten covering over 0.95%. CDR3 length: 14 residues. With V trimmed by 4 bases and J by 0 bases, 3 bases remained unmatched. Germline V gene sequence: CDR1 SGHAT, CDR2 FQNNGV. The sequence derives from a man in his late teens or twenties who had recovered from COVID-19. This chain uses TRBV11-2 with TRBJ2-7, with 7 bases matching TRBD2. Material for sequencing was PBMCs or T cells enriched from blood (not recorded which). CDR3 sequence (DNA): TGTGCCAGCAGCTCGGGACTATCCTCCTACGAGCAGTACTTC. Encoded protein: CASSSGLSSYEQYF.